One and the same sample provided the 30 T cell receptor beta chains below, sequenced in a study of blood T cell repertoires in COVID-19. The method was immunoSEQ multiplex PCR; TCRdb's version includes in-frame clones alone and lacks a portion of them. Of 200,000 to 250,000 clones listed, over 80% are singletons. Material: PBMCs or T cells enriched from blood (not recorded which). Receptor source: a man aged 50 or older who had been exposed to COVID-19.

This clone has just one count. The CDR3 coding sequence is TGTGCCAGCAGCTTTATGGCTGCGGCCTCTTCTTCACCCCTCCACTTT. Translation: CASSFMAAASSSPLHF. The chain couples TRBV11-2 to TRBJ1-6; no clear D gene. Germline-derived CDR1 and CDR2 are SGHAT and FQNNGV. Trimming shortened V by 3 bases and J by 9 bases, and 18 bases separated the two germline ends. This CDR3 has 16 residues. Based on the CDR3 plus reference TRBV11-2 and TRBJ1-6, the full variable domain is EAGVAQSPRYKIIEKRQSVAFWCNPISGHATLYWYQQILGQGPKLLIQFQNNGVVDDSQLPKDRFSAERLKGVDSTLKIQPAKLEDSAVYLCASSFMAAASSSPLHFGNGTRLTVT.

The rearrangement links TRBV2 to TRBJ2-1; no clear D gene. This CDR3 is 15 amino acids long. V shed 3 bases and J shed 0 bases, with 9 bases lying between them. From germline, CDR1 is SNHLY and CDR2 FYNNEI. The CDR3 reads CASSELPGSYNEQFF. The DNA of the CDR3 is TGTGCCAGCAGTGAGCTACCCGGCTCCTACAATGAGCAGTTCTTC.

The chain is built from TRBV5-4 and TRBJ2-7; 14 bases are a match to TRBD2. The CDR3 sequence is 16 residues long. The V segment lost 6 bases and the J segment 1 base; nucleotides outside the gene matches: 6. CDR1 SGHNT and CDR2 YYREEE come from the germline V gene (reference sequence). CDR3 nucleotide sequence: TGTGCCAGCAACATGGGACTAGCGGGGGCATCCTACGAGCAGTACTTC. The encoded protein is CASNMGLAGASYEQYF.

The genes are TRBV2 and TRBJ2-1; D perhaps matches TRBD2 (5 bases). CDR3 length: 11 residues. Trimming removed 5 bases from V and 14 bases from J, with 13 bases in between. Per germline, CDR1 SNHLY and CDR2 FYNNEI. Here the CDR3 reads CASSNEGLKFF. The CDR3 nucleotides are TGTGCCAGCAGTAATGAGGGTTTGAAGTTCTTC.

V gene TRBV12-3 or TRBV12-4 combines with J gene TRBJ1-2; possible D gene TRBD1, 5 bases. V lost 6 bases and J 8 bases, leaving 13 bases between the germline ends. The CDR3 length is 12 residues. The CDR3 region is CASRVGGAGYTF. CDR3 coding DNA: TGTGCCAGCAGGGTAGGAGGGGCCGGCTACACCTTC.

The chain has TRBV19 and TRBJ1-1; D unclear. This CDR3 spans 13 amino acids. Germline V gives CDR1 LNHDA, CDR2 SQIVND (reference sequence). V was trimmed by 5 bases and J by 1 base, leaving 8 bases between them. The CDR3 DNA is TGTGCCAGTAGTCCAACGGGGAACACTGAAGCTTTCTTT. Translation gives CASSPTGNTEAFF.

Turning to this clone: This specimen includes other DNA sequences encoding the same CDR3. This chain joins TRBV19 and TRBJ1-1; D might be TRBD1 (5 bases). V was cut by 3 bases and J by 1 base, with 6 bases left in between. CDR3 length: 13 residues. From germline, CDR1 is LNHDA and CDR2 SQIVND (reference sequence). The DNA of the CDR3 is TGTGCCAGTAGTATTCAGGGGAACACTGAAGCTTTCTTT. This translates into CASSIQGNTEAFF.

For the CDR3, the DNA is TGTGCCAGCAGCCAGGGGACTAGCGGGGTCTACGAGCAGTACGTC. It yields the protein CASSQGTSGVYEQYV. The V call is TRBV5-4, the J call TRBJ2-7; 13 positions agree with TRBD2. Germline loops: CDR1 SGHNT, CDR2 YYREEE (reference sequence). The CDR3 extends over 15 amino acids. J lost 3 bases, V lost 4 bases, and 4 bases had no gene match.

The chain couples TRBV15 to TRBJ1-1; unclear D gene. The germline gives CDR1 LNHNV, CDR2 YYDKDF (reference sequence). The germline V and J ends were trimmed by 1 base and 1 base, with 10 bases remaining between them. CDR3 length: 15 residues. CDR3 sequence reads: CATSRAGRANTEAFF. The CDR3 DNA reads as TGTGCCACCAGCAGAGCGGGAAGGGCGAACACTGAAGCTTTCTTT.

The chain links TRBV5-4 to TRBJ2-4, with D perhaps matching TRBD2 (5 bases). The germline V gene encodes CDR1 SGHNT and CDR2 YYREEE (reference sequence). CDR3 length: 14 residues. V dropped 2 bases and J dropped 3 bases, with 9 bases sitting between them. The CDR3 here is CASSLGGNKNIQYF. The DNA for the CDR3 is TGTGCCAGCAGCTTAGGAGGAAACAAAAACATTCAGTACTTC.

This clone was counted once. The DNA for the CDR3 is TGTGCCAGCAGCCAACTAAGGACTAGCGGGAGGTTGAACATTCAGTACTTC. It yields the protein CASSQLRTSGRLNIQYF. V gene TRBV3-1 (or the pseudogene TRBV3-2) combines with J gene TRBJ2-4; 14 bases agree with TRBD2. CDR1 and CDR2 from the germline V gene are LGHDT and YNNKEL (reference sequence). Trimming removed 2 bases from V and 7 bases from J; junction bases left unmatched: 7. The length of the CDR3 is 17 residues.

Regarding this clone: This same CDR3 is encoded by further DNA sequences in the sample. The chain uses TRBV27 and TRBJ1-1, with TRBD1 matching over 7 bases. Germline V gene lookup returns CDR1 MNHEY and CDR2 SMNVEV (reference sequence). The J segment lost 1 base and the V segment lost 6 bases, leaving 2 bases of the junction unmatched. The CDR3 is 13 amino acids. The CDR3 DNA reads TGTGCCAGCAGGAGACAGGGGAACACTGAAGCTTTCTTT. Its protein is CASRRQGNTEAFF.

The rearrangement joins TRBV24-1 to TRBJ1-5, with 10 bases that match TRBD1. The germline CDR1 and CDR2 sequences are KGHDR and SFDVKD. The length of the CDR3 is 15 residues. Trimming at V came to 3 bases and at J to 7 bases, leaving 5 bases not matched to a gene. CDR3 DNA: TGTGCCACCAGTGATGGACAGGGGGGCGGGCAGCCCCAGCATTTT. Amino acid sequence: CATSDGQGGGQPQHF.

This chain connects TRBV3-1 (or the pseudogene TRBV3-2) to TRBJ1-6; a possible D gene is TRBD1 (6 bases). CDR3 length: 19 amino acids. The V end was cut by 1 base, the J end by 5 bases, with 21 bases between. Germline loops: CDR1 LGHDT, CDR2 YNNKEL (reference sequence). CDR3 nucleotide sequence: TGTGCCAGCAGCCAAGGAGTCTGGAGCGGCAGGGGAAATAATTCACCCCTCCACTTT. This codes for CASSQGVWSGRGNNSPLHF.

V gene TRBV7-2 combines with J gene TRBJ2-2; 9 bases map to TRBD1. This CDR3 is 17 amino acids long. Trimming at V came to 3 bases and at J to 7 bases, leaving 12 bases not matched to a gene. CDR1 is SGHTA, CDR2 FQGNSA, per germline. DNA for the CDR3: TGTGCCAGCAGCTTTACCGGGACAGGGTATTTAGGCGGGGAGCTGTTTTTT. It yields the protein CASSFTGTGYLGGELFF.

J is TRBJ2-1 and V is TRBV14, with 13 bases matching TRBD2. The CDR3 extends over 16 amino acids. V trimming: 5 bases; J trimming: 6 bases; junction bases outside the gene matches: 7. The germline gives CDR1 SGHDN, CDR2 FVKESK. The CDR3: CASSFWTSGGLNEQFF. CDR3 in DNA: TGTGCCAGCAGCTTCTGGACTAGCGGGGGACTCAATGAGCAGTTCTTC.

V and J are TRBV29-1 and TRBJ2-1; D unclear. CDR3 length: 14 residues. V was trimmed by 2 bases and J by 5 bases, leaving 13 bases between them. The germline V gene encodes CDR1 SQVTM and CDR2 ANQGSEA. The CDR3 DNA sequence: TGCAGCGTTGAAACGATATACTACGACAATGAGCAGTTCTTC. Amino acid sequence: CSVETIYYDNEQFF.

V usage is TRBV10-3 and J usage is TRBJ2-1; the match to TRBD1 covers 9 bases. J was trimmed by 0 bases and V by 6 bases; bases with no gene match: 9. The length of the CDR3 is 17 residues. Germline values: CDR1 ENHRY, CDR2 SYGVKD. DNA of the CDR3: TGTGCCATCAGCTTACGAAGACAGGGGGACTCCTACAATGAGCAGTTCTTC. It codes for CAISLRRQGDSYNEQFF.

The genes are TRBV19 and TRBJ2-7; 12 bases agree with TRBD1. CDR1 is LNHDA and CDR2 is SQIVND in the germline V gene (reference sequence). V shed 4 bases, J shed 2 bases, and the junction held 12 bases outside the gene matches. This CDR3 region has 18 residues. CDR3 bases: TGTGCCAGTAGTACCTCGAACCTTGGGACAGGGGGCACCTACGAGCAGTACTTC. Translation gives CASSTSNLGTGGTYEQYF.

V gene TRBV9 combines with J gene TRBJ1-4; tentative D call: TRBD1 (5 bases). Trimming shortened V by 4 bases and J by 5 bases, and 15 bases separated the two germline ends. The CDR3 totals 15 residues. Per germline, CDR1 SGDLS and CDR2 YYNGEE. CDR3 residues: CASSSGTWGNEKLFF. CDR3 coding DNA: TGTGCCAGCAGCTCTGGGACTTGGGGAAATGAAAAACTGTTTTTT.

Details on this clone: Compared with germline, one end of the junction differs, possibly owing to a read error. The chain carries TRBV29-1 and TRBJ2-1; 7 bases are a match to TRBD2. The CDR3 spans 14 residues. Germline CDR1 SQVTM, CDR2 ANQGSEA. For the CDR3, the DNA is TGCAGCGCTGAAGCGGGATCCCCTTACAATGAGCAGTTCTTC. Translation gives CSAEAGSPYNEQFF.

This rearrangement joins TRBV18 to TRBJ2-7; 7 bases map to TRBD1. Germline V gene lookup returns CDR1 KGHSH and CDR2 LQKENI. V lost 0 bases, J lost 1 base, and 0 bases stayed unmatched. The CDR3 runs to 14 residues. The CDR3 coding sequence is TGTGCCAGCTCACCACCGGACAGGTCCTACGAGCAGTACGTC. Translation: CASSPPDRSYEQYV.

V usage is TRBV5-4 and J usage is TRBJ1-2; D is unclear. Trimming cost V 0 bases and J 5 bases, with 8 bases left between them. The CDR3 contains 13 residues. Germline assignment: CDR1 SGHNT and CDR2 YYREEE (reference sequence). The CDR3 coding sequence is TGTGCCAGCAGCTTGGCCCAGTCATATGGCTACACCTTC. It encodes CASSLAQSYGYTF.

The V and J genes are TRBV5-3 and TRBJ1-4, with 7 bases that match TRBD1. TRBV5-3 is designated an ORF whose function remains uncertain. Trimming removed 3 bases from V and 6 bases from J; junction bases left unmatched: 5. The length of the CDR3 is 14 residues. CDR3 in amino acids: CARSYDQGDEKLFF. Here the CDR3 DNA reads TGTGCCAGAAGCTATGACCAGGGGGATGAAAAACTGTTTTTT.

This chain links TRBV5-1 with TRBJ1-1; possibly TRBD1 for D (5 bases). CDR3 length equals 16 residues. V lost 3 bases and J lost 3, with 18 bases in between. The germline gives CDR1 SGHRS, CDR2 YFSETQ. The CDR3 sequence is CASSSSGHPGDTEAFF. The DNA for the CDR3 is TGCGCCAGCAGCTCCAGCGGACACCCGGGGGACACTGAAGCTTTCTTT.

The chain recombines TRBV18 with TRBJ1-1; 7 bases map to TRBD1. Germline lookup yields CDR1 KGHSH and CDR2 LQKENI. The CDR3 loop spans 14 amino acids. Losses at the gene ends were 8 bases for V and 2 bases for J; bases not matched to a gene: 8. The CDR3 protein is CASTNRGGNTEAFF. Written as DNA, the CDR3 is TGTGCCAGCACGAACAGGGGCGGAAACACTGAAGCTTTCTTT.

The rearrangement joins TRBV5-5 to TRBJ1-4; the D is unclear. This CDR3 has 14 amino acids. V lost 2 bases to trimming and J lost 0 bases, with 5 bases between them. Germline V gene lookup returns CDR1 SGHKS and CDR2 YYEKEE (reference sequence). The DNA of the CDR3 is TGTGCCAGCAGCTTAAGAGCAACTAATGAAAAACTGTTTTTT. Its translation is CASSLRATNEKLFF.

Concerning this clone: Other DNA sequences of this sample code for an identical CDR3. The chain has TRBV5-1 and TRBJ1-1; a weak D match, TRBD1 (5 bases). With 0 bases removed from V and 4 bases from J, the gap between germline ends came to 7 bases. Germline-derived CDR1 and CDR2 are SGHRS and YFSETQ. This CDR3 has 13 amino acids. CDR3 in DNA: TGCGCCAGCAGCTTGGATAGGGGCACTGAAGCTTTCTTT. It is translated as CASSLDRGTEAFF.

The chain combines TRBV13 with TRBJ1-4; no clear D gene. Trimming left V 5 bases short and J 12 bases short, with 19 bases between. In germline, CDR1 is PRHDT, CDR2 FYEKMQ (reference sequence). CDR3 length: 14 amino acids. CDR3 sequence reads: CASSLMFGGMELFF. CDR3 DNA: TGTGCCAGCAGCCTGATGTTCGGAGGGATGGAACTGTTTTTT.

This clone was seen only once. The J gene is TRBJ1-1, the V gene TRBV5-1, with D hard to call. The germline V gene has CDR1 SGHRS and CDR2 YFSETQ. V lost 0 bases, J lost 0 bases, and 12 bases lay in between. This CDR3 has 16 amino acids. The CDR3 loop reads CASSLVPGTVNTEAFF. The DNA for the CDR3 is TGCGCCAGCAGCTTGGTTCCGGGAACGGTGAACACTGAAGCTTTCTTT.